The rows below give T cell receptor beta chains drawn from one sample of a study of blood T cell repertoires in COVID-19. Produced via immunoSEQ multiplex PCR; TCRdb's table is partial and in-frame only. The sample yields approximately 98,000 clones, less than 75% seen once. Sequencing used peripheral blood. The source is a woman aged 40-49 years with acute or convalescent COVID-19. Both conserved end residues are part of each CDR3. A D gene is named only where the DNA matches it firmly. Some rows have no size entry. The others give once, few or many, or a class for an expanded clone.

clone_size,v_call,j_call,d_call,cdr3_nt,cdr3_aa
-,TRBV10-3,TRBJ2-2,TRBD1,TGTGCCATCAGTGAGACCCACGACAGGGTGCCGTCGAACACCGGGGAGCTGTTTTTT,CAISETHDRVPSNTGELFF
once,TRBV28,TRBJ2-7,TRBD2,TGTGCCAGCAGAGCAACTAGCGGCTCGGTGCAGTACTTC,CASRATSGSVQYF
few,TRBV2,TRBJ2-3,TRBD2,TGTGCCTGCCGCGAACGGACTAGTCCAGATACGCAGTATTTT,CACRERTSPDTQYF
many,TRBV9,TRBJ2-1,TRBD2,TGTGCCAGCAGCGCGGACCCTCTAGCGGGGGATTTTGAGCAGTTCTTC,CASSADPLAGDFEQFF
-,TRBV25-1,TRBJ2-2,TRBD2,TGTGCCAGCAGTGAACCCCGGGCTAGCGGGGGGTTCACCGGGGAGCTGTTTTTT,CASSEPRASGGFTGELFF
-,TRBV19,TRBJ2-7,TRBD2,TGTGCCAGTAGTACCCTAGCGGGGGTCTCCCGGGGGCACGAGCAGTACTTC,CASSTLAGVSRGHEQYF
-,TRBV29-1,TRBJ1-1,-,TGCAGCGTTGACTTCACACTTTCAGCGGCCTTGAACACTGAAGCTTTCTTT,CSVDFTLSAALNTEAFF
-,TRBV5-5,TRBJ2-5,TRBD1,TGTGCCAGCAGCGGAGTTAAGGGACAGGAGGAGACCCAGTACTTC,CASSGVKGQEETQYF
-,TRBV5-1,TRBJ1-5,-,TGCGCCAGCAGCTTGGACGGGAATCAGCCCCAGCATTTT,CASSLDGNQPQHF
few,TRBV24-1,TRBJ2-5,TRBD2,TGTGCCACCAGTGAAGGACTAGCGGGACAAGAGACCCAGTACTTC,CATSEGLAGQETQYF
-,TRBV27,TRBJ2-1,-,TGTGCCAGCAGTCAGACCGGGAGTCACAATGAGCAGTTCTTC,CASSQTGSHNEQFF
many,TRBV5-1,TRBJ1-2,-,TGCGCCAGCTCCCCCAGTAACCGGGATGGCTACACCTTC,CASSPSNRDGYTF
-,TRBV15,TRBJ2-7,-,TGTGCCACCGGTCTATTTTCGGGCGAGCAGTACTTC,CATGLFSGEQYF
few,TRBV5-4,TRBJ1-2,-,TGTGCCAGCAGCTTGGAAATAGCAGCTAACTATGGCTACACCTTC,CASSLEIAANYGYTF
-,TRBV29-1,TRBJ2-7,-,TGCAGCGTAGGGAGCGTTGGAAGACCTTGGGAGCAGTACTTC,CSVGSVGRPWEQYF
-,TRBV28,TRBJ2-7,-,TGTGCCAGCAGTTTGGGGACAATCCCCTACGAGCAGTACTTC,CASSLGTIPYEQYF
-,TRBV7-2,TRBJ2-3,-,TGTGCCAGCAGCTTCAGGGACTCAAGCACAGATACGCAGTATTTT,CASSFRDSSTDTQYF
-,TRBV6-6,TRBJ1-6,-,TGTGCCAGCTCACAAACGGGGGTCGATAATTCACCCCTCCACTTT,CASSQTGVDNSPLHF
-,TRBV9,TRBJ1-4,TRBD1,TGTGCCAGCAGCGCCTCGGGGACAGACAATGAAAAACTGTTTTTT,CASSASGTDNEKLFF
-,TRBV7-7,TRBJ2-2,-,TGTGCCAGCAGCTTAGTCGCAGGAACCGGGGAGCTGTTTTTT,CASSLVAGTGELFF
-,TRBV24-1,TRBJ2-3,TRBD1,TGTGCCACCAGTGATCCTCAAGGGGGCTTGGGCACAGATACGCAGTATTTT,CATSDPQGGLGTDTQYF
few,TRBV3-1/TRBV3-2,TRBJ2-7,-,TGTGCCACCAGCCACAGGGTTGGGGAGCAGTACTTC,CATSHRVGEQYF
-,TRBV18,TRBJ1-1,-,TGTGCCAGCTCATCAACAGGGAACACTGAAGCTTTCTTT,CASSSTGNTEAFF
-,TRBV5-1,TRBJ2-3,-,TGCGCCAGCAGCTTGGAAATGCGACAGGGCACAGATACGCAGTATTTT,CASSLEMRQGTDTQYF
-,TRBV25-1,TRBJ2-5,-,TGTGCCAGCAGTGACCGGGGGATGGCCCAGTACTTC,CASSDRGMAQYF
-,TRBV5-1,TRBJ1-5,-,TGCGCCAGCTCAGAGTCTCCGGAGGGCAATCAGCCCCAGCATTTT,CASSESPEGNQPQHF
-,TRBV5-4,TRBJ1-1,-,TGTGCCAGCAGCCCCCACACAGGGACGACGGGCACTGAAGCTTTCTTT,CASSPHTGTTGTEAFF
-,TRBV24-1,TRBJ2-2,TRBD2,TGTGCCACCAGTGATTGGCGGACTAGCGGGGGGGCCTCCGGGGAGCTGTTTTTT,CATSDWRTSGGASGELFF
-,TRBV24-1,TRBJ1-6,TRBD1,TGTGCCACCAGTGATTTGCCGGGACAGGGGGTTTATTCACCCCTCCACTTT,CATSDLPGQGVYSPLHF
-,TRBV18,TRBJ2-2,-,TGTGCCAGCTCACCACCGGTTCCGGGAGCCACCGGGGAGCTGTTTTTT,CASSPPVPGATGELFF
-,TRBV11-2,TRBJ1-4,-,TGTGCCAGCAGCCCACAGGGCTTTACTAATGAAAAACTGTTTTTT,CASSPQGFTNEKLFF
-,TRBV5-4,TRBJ1-5,TRBD1,TGTGCCAGCAGCTCTGACAGGGAAGTATGGCATTTT,CASSSDREVWHF
-,TRBV5-4,TRBJ2-6,TRBD2,TGTGCCAGCGAGCGGGGGGGCCGCCCTGGGGCCAACGTCCTGACTTTC,CASERGGRPGANVLTF
-,TRBV6-2/TRBV6-3,TRBJ2-7,-,TGTGCCAGCAGTCCCCGGGACATCGTCTACGAGCAGTACTTC,CASSPRDIVYEQYF
few,TRBV30,TRBJ1-2,-,TGTGCCTGGAGTCAAATTAACTATGGCTACACCTTC,CAWSQINYGYTF
once,TRBV21-1,TRBJ1-1,-,TGTGCCAGCAGCTCCCCTCCGTGGGGGCGTCGGGCTTTCTTT,CASSSPPWGRRAFF
-,TRBV28,TRBJ2-1,TRBD2,TGTGCCAGCAGTCCCGCGGCGGGGGGGCCCCCTTACAATGAGCAGTTCTTC,CASSPAAGGPPYNEQFF
-,TRBV10-3,TRBJ1-4,-,TGTGCCATCAGTGGGGCGGGGAATGAAAAACTGTTTTTT,CAISGAGNEKLFF
once,TRBV5-5,TRBJ2-3,-,TGTGCCAGCAGCTTCCGAGACAGCAGGACAGATACGCAGTATTTT,CASSFRDSRTDTQYF
few,TRBV5-1,TRBJ2-5,TRBD2,TGCGCCAGCAGCTCCCTCCCCTCTAGCGGGCTCCCGGAACAGACCCAGTACTTC,CASSSLPSSGLPEQTQYF
once,TRBV28,TRBJ1-4,TRBD1,TGTGCCAGCAGTTTACAGGGGGGAAAACTGTTTTTT,CASSLQGGKLFF
-,TRBV28,TRBJ2-7,TRBD1,TGTGCCACCACTCTCGGGACAGGGACCTACGAGCAGTACTTC,CATTLGTGTYEQYF
-,TRBV18,TRBJ2-4,TRBD1,TGTGCCAGCTCACCACAGGGGGCGGCCAAAAACATTCAGTACTTC,CASSPQGAAKNIQYF
-,TRBV27,TRBJ1-2,TRBD1,TGTGCCAGCAGTAAGTTGGCAGGGGGCACGGGCTACACCTTC,CASSKLAGGTGYTF
-,TRBV28,TRBJ1-2,-,TGTGCCAGCACCCCAGGCAGGGTAGGTGGCTACACCTTC,CASTPGRVGGYTF
-,TRBV5-5,TRBJ1-2,-,TGTGCCAGCAGCTTGGCTCGGGGGGCGAAGGGCTACACCTTC,CASSLARGAKGYTF
-,TRBV5-5,TRBJ1-2,TRBD1,TGTGCCAGCAGCTTGGAGACAGGGGTGGGCCCCGCCTATGGCTACACCTTC,CASSLETGVGPAYGYTF
few,TRBV7-3,TRBJ2-2,-,TGTGCCAGCAGCTTATATTTAGACGGGGAGCTGTTTTTT,CASSLYLDGELFF
once,TRBV9,TRBJ2-5,TRBD2,TGTGCCAGCAGCTCTACCGGGGGGGCGGAGACCCAGTACTTC,CASSSTGGAETQYF
-,TRBV7-2,TRBJ2-7,-,TGTGCCAGCAGCATCGCCGGGACAAGTGACTACGAGCAGTACTTC,CASSIAGTSDYEQYF
-,TRBV16,TRBJ1-2,-,TGTGCCAGCAGCCAATCGATGGCGGATAATGGCTACACCTTC,CASSQSMADNGYTF
few,TRBV9,TRBJ2-2,-,TGTGCCAGCAGCGTGGGACTTGGATGGGACACCGGGGAGCTGTTTTTT,CASSVGLGWDTGELFF
-,TRBV19,TRBJ1-2,-,TGTGCCAGTAGTATATTCAGTAACTATGGCTACACCTTC,CASSIFSNYGYTF
-,TRBV10-3,TRBJ2-1,-,TGTGCCATCAGTGACGACAGGACCTTATACAATGAGCAGTTCTTC,CAISDDRTLYNEQFF
-,TRBV28,TRBJ2-3,-,TGTGCCAGCAGCCTCCAGACAGATACGCAGTATTTT,CASSLQTDTQYF
once,TRBV2,TRBJ2-7,-,TGTGCCACCCTGGGAACAGGAAGCTCCTACGAGCAGTACTTC,CATLGTGSSYEQYF
-,TRBV7-3,TRBJ2-2,TRBD1,TGTGCCAGCGGGACAGGAGCGAACACCGGGGAGCTGTTTTTT,CASGTGANTGELFF
few,TRBV18,TRBJ1-2,TRBD1,TGTGCCAGCTCACCTAAAACAGGGGGCTATGGCTACACCTTC,CASSPKTGGYGYTF
once,TRBV7-2,TRBJ2-1,-,TGTGCCAGCAGCACAAAAGGGGGGGAAGGGACCAGGGAGCAGTTCTTC,CASSTKGGEGTREQFF
few,TRBV28,TRBJ1-5,-,TGTGCCAGCAGTTTACCGACAGCTAGCAATCAGCCCCAGCATTTT,CASSLPTASNQPQHF